Each of the 22 T cell receptor beta chains below was sequenced from the same sample in a study of shared clonotypes between healthy human individuals. Clones were read by immunoSEQ multiplex PCR, and TCRdb kept only the in-frame ones, dropping some. Seen here are about 2.4 million clones, 93% observed once, and the top ten hold approximately 0.35%. What was sequenced was naive CD4+ T cells from PBMCs. Specified subset: CD45RA+ positively selected. The receptor set was obtained from a young man in good health. Some clones in this sample may be carry-over from other donors' samples.

The chain links TRBV7-6 to TRBJ1-2; TRBD1 might be the D (5 bases). V lost 5 bases, J lost 4 bases, and 17 bases lay in between. The germline gives CDR1 SGHVS, CDR2 FNYEAQ. The CDR3 is 15 residues long. The CDR3 reads CASSPESGRSYGYTF. DNA of the CDR3: TGTGCCAGCAGCCCAGAATCGGGACGGAGCTATGGCTACACCTTC.

The J gene is TRBJ1-1, the V gene TRBV30; 10 bases are a match to TRBD1. Germline CDR1 and CDR2: GTSNPN and SVGIG (reference sequence). Unmatched junction bases numbered 6, after V lost 2 bases and J lost 9 bases. The CDR3 loop spans 13 amino acids. CDR3 amino acids: CAWSPMGQGKAFF. In DNA, the CDR3 is TGTGCCTGGAGTCCAATGGGACAGGGGAAAGCTTTCTTT. Full variable domain (outside the CDR3, taken from reference TRBV30 and TRBJ1-1): SQTIHQWPATLVQPVGSPLSLECTVEGTSNPNLYWYRQAAGRGLQLLFYSVGIGQISSEVPQNLSASRPQDRQFILSSKKLLLSDSGFYLCAWSPMGQGKAFFGQGTRLTVV.

Remarks on this clone: Other DNA sequences in this sample translate to the same CDR3. The rearrangement uses TRBV5-4 and TRBJ1-2, with D possibly matching TRBD1 (5 bases). Trimming removed 1 base from V and 3 bases from J, with 10 bases in between. The CDR3 extends over 14 amino acids. Germline values: CDR1 SGHNT, CDR2 YYREEE (reference sequence). CDR3 region: CASSLSTVHYGYTF. CDR3 sequence (DNA): TGTGCCAGCAGCTTGTCGACAGTCCACTATGGCTACACCTTC.

V and J are TRBV7-8 and TRBJ1-5; 10 positions match TRBD1. V shed 5 bases, J shed 3 bases, and the junction held 7 bases outside the gene matches. Per germline, CDR1 SGHVS and CDR2 FQNEAQ. This CDR3 spans 16 amino acids. Written as DNA, the CDR3 is TGTGCCAGCAGCCAGACAGGGGGCAGGGTCAATCAGCCCCAGCATTTT. This translates into CASSQTGGRVNQPQHF.

The J gene is TRBJ2-5, the V gene TRBV7-8, with D perhaps TRBD2 (6 bases). This CDR3 is built from 16 residues. The ends were cut back, 2 bases at V and 4 bases at J, with 17 bases in the middle. Per the germline V gene, CDR1 is SGHVS and CDR2 is FQNEAQ. DNA for the CDR3: TGTGCCAGCAGCTTATCCCTTGTCGGGAGCGGAGAGACCCAGTACTTC. This codes for CASSLSLVGSGETQYF.

The genes are TRBV9 and TRBJ1-4; tentative D call: TRBD1 (6 bases). The CDR3 sequence is 15 residues long. CDR1 SGDLS and CDR2 YYNGEE come from the germline V gene. V was cut by 3 bases and J by 2 bases, with 11 bases left in between. CDR3 coding DNA: TGTGCCAGCAGCGCAAGGGGGGAGACTAATGAAAAACTGTTTTTT. Its translation: CASSARGETNEKLFF.

The chain couples TRBV11-3 to TRBJ2-5; tentatively, D is TRBD1 (5 bases). Germline V gives CDR1 SGHNT, CDR2 YENEEA. The CDR3 is made up of 13 amino acids. Trimming stripped 5 bases from V and 2 bases from J, with 9 bases between. The CDR3 here is CASSKQVQETQYF. The CDR3 coding sequence is TGTGCCAGCAGCAAACAGGTACAAGAGACCCAGTACTTC.

The chain couples TRBV2 to TRBJ1-5; D uncertain. V was trimmed by 6 bases and J by 3 bases, leaving 15 bases between them. The CDR3 runs 15 residues. Per germline, CDR1 SNHLY and CDR2 FYNNEI. The CDR3 here is CASSRLGSPNQPQHF. The CDR3 DNA reads as TGTGCCAGCAGCCGTTTGGGCAGCCCCAATCAGCCCCAGCATTTT.

The V and J genes are TRBV5-6 and TRBJ2-5, with 9 bases fitting TRBD1. CDR1 is SGHDT, CDR2 YYEEEE, per germline. V lost 4 bases, J lost 5 bases, and 12 bases stayed unmatched. The CDR3 runs 16 residues. The CDR3 DNA reads TGTGCCAGCAGCCCGGGGGACAGGGCGGGTTGGGAGACCCAGTACTTC. This translates into CASSPGDRAGWETQYF.

This chain connects TRBV5-8 to TRBJ2-3; 11 bases match TRBD2. V shed 8 bases, J shed 0 bases, and the junction held 5 bases outside the gene matches. Looked up from germline, CDR1 is SGHTS and CDR2 is YDEGEE. This CDR3 is 15 amino acids long. The CDR3 bases are TGTGCCAGTTACCGGACTAGCGGGAGCACAGATACGCAGTATTTT. It translates to CASYRTSGSTDTQYF.

The genes are TRBV28 and TRBJ2-7; TRBD2 matches 10 bases. Per germline, CDR1 MDHEN and CDR2 SYDVKM. After removal of 6 bases from V and 2 bases from J, the junction contained 13 bases not matched to a gene. The CDR3 has 17 residues. This CDR3 reads CASRTRTSGGGAYEQYF. CDR3 in DNA: TGTGCCAGCAGAACTCGGACTAGCGGAGGGGGGGCCTACGAGCAGTACTTC.

The chain is built from TRBV2 and TRBJ1-5; no clear D. CDR1 SNHLY and CDR2 FYNNEI come from the germline V gene. The CDR3 covers 15 residues. V lost 1 base to trimming and J lost 7 bases, with 14 bases between them. The CDR3 region is CASSEGGFARQPQHF. The CDR3 coding sequence is TGTGCCAGCAGTGAAGGCGGATTTGCGAGACAGCCCCAGCATTTT.

The chain couples TRBV5-1 to TRBJ1-2; D gene ambiguous. Germline values: CDR1 SGHRS, CDR2 YFSETQ. This CDR3 comprises 14 residues. The ends were cut back, 0 bases at V and 5 bases at J, with 11 bases in the middle. The CDR3 is CASSLATESYGYTF. CDR3 nucleotide sequence: TGCGCCAGCAGCTTGGCAACGGAGTCATATGGCTACACCTTC.

This chain uses TRBV5-1 with TRBJ2-1, with 10 nucleotides matching TRBD1. The CDR3 loop spans 15 amino acids. The V gene's germline CDR1 is SGHRS and CDR2 YFSETQ. The V gene end was trimmed by 4 bases and the J gene end by 7 bases; junction bases not matched to a gene: 8. Here the CDR3 reads CASSTGTGVVNEQFF. In DNA, the CDR3 is TGCGCCAGCAGCACCGGGACAGGGGTCGTAAATGAGCAGTTCTTC.

The V and J genes are TRBV7-2 and TRBJ2-5, with a possible D match to TRBD1 (6 bases). In germline, CDR1 is SGHTA, CDR2 FQGNSA. Trimming left V 5 bases short and J 5 bases short, with 15 bases between. This CDR3 comprises 14 residues. CDR3 DNA: TGTGCCAGCAGCCTCGCCCGGGACATTGAGACCCAGTACTTC. Protein sequence: CASSLARDIETQYF.

The chain combines TRBV5-1 with TRBJ2-1, with 7 bases aligning to TRBD1. CDR3 size: 15 residues. The V gene end was trimmed by 4 bases and the J gene end by 7 bases; junction bases not matched to a gene: 11. Germline V gives CDR1 SGHRS, CDR2 YFSETQ. The CDR3 DNA sequence: TGCGCCAGCAGCCCCCCTTTGACAGGGAAAAATGAGCAGTTCTTC. It translates to CASSPPLTGKNEQFF.

V is TRBV7-2 and J is TRBJ2-1; 11 nucleotides agree with TRBD2. The CDR3 length is 16 residues. The V gene's germline CDR1 is SGHTA and CDR2 FQGNSA. Trimming removed 3 bases from V and 8 bases from J; junction bases left unmatched: 9. The CDR3 spells CASSFSLAGGWDEQFF. The CDR3 DNA reads TGTGCCAGCAGCTTTTCCCTAGCGGGAGGTTGGGATGAGCAGTTCTTC. Drawing the rest from reference TRBV7-2 and TRBJ2-1, the complete variable domain is GAGVSQSPSNKVTEKGKDVELRCDPISGHTALYWYRQSLGQGLEFLIYFQGNSAPDKSGLPSDRFSAERTGGSVSTLTIQRTQQEDSAVYLCASSFSLAGGWDEQFFGPGTRLTVL.

This clone was observed a single time. Sequence at one end of the junction differs from germline and may be a read error. The chain has TRBV28 and TRBJ2-5; D gene unclear. In germline, CDR1 is MDHEN, CDR2 SYDVKM. The CDR3 length is 12 residues. The CDR3: CASSLSQEAQYF. For the CDR3, the DNA is TGTGCCAGCAGTTTATCACAAGAGGCCCAGTACTTC. Combining the CDR3 with reference TRBV28 and TRBJ2-5 gives the whole variable domain DVKVTQSSRYLVKRTGEKVFLECVQDMDHENMFWYRQDPGLGLRLIYFSYDVKMKEKGDIPEGYSVSREKKERFSLILESASTNQTSMYLCASSLSQEAQYFGPGTRLLVL.

This sequence joins TRBV11-3 and TRBJ1-6; D might be TRBD1 (5 bases). Germline CDR1 SGHNT, CDR2 YENEEA. This CDR3 spans 14 amino acids. V lost 5 bases and J 7 bases, leaving 12 bases between the germline ends. In DNA, the CDR3 is TGTGCCAGCAGCCCCAGATCAGGGAATTCACCCCTCCACTTT. This translates into CASSPRSGNSPLHF.

This clone was seen a few times. The gene calls are TRBV12-5 and TRBJ2-1; D ambiguous. Germline V CDR1 and CDR2: LGHNT, FRNRAP. This CDR3 region has 12 residues. Trimming shortened V by 6 bases and J by 4 bases, and 7 bases separated the two germline ends. The CDR3 bases are TGTGCTAGTGGGACCGAGTACAATGAGCAGTTCTTC. This encodes CASGTEYNEQFF. The variable domain in full, completed from reference TRBV12-5 and TRBJ2-1, reads DARVTQTPRHKVTEMGQEVTMRCQPILGHNTVFWYRQTMMQGLELLAYFRNRAPLDDSGMPKDRFSAEMPDATLATLKIQPSEPRDSAVYFCASGTEYNEQFFGPGTRLTVL.

J is TRBJ2-5 and V is TRBV30, with D perhaps being TRBD1 or TRBD2 (5 bases each). Germline V gene lookup returns CDR1 GTSNPN and CDR2 SVGIG (reference sequence). With 5 bases removed from V and 5 bases from J, the gap between germline ends came to 15 bases. The length of the CDR3 is 13 residues. The CDR3 loop is CAWSWGIGETQYF. In DNA, the CDR3 is TGTGCCTGGTCCTGGGGGATAGGGGAGACCCAGTACTTC.

V usage is TRBV18 and J usage is TRBJ1-5, with D perhaps matching TRBD1 (5 bases). The length of the CDR3 is 15 residues. V lost 4 bases and J 4 bases, leaving 14 bases between the germline ends. Germline-derived CDR1 and CDR2 are KGHSH and LQKENI. This CDR3 reads CASSLGQGRNQPQHF. CDR3 nucleotide sequence: TGTGCCAGCTCACTAGGGCAGGGTCGGAATCAGCCCCAGCATTTT.